These 29 T cell receptor beta chains originate from one sample sequenced in a study of blood T cell repertoires in COVID-19. Measured with immunoSEQ multiplex PCR; TCRdb has only the in-frame clones, and not every one. The sample has 130,000 or so clones, less than 90% seen once; the top ten hold 8.5% to 9%. Sequenced material: peripheral blood. These receptors were obtained from a man aged 30 to 39 with COVID-19, enrolled during active disease.

This clone was detected only a few times. The chain combines TRBV11-3 with TRBJ2-2; D might be TRBD1 (6 bases). The CDR3 is 13 residues long. V lost 5 bases, J lost 3 bases, and 7 bases lay in between. Germline loops: CDR1 SGHNT, CDR2 YENEEA. This CDR3 reads CASSRQDTGELFF. The CDR3 coding sequence is TGTGCCAGCAGCCGACAGGACACCGGGGAGCTGTTTTTT.

The chain is built from TRBV6-1 and TRBJ2-1, with TRBD2 matching over 11 bases. Germline V gene sequence: CDR1 MNHNS, CDR2 SASEGT. The CDR3 length is 16 residues. V shed 3 bases and J 0 bases; nucleotides not matched to a gene: 1. In DNA form, the CDR3 reads TGTGCCAGCAGTGATCTAGCGGGAGGCTCCTACAATGAGCAGTTCTTC. This sequence encodes CASSDLAGGSYNEQFF.

The chain carries TRBV14 and TRBJ1-1, with D uncertain. V was cut by 2 bases and J by 4 bases, with 5 bases left in between. Germline CDR1 reads SGHDN; CDR2 reads FVKESK. This CDR3 spans 12 amino acids. Here the CDR3 DNA reads TGTGCCAGCAGCCAAACTTTCACTGAAGCTTTCTTT. It encodes CASSQTFTEAFF.

The genes are TRBV27 and TRBJ2-3; TRBD1 matches at 9 bases. This CDR3 comprises 15 residues. V dropped 7 bases and J dropped 3; count of bases not matched to a gene: 8. Germline V gene data show CDR1 as MNHEY and CDR2 as SMNVEV (reference sequence). CDR3 DNA sequence: TGTGCCAGCACTCCGGGACAGGGCGGGACAGATACGCAGTATTTT. This encodes CASTPGQGGTDTQYF.

The V and J genes are TRBV13 and TRBJ2-5; TRBD1 aligns across 10 bases. The CDR3 loop spans 18 amino acids. Germline assignment: CDR1 PRHDT and CDR2 FYEKMQ (reference sequence). J gave up 3 bases and V 4 bases, and 14 bases lay outside the gene matches. The CDR3 bases are TGTGCCAGCAGCTCCTCCGAGGGGGGACAGGGGCAGGAAGAGACCCAGTACTTC. Translating it yields CASSSSEGGQGQEETQYF.

This clone appeared once. The chain has TRBV5-4 and TRBJ1-6, with D hard to call. The germline V gene has CDR1 SGHNT and CDR2 YYREEE (reference sequence). CDR3 length: 16 amino acids. With 4 bases removed from V and 8 bases from J, the gap between germline ends came to 19 bases. The CDR3 bases are TGTGCCAGCAGCCCCTGGCGCAGCCAAGAGGATTCACCCCTCCACTTT. It specifies CASSPWRSQEDSPLHF.

This clone occurred once. J is TRBJ2-5 and V is TRBV20-1; 8 bases are a match to TRBD2. From germline, CDR1 is DFQATT and CDR2 SNEGSKA (reference sequence). The CDR3 is 14 amino acids. V shed 3 bases and J 4 bases; nucleotides not matched to a gene: 7. This CDR3 reads CSASGAGDGETQYF. Written as DNA, the CDR3 is TGCAGTGCTAGTGGAGCGGGAGACGGAGAGACCCAGTACTTC.

This sequence joins TRBV19 and TRBJ2-7; TRBD2 matches at 10 bases. The germline CDR1 and CDR2 sequences are LNHDA and SQIVND (reference sequence). V shed 2 bases, J shed 1 base, and the junction held 2 bases outside the gene matches. The CDR3 consists of 15 residues. The CDR3 sequence: CASSIKREGSYEQYF. The CDR3 DNA reads TGTGCCAGTAGTATAAAGCGGGAGGGATCCTACGAGCAGTACTTC.

This chain uses TRBV30 with TRBJ2-1; 8 bases agree with TRBD2. J was trimmed by 3 bases and V by 2 bases; bases with no gene match: 9. Looked up from germline, CDR1 is GTSNPN and CDR2 is SVGIG (reference sequence). The CDR3 spans 16 residues. CDR3 DNA sequence: TGTGCCTGGAGTCTGGGCGTAGCGGGATTCTACAATGAGCAGTTCTTC. Protein sequence: CAWSLGVAGFYNEQFF.

This clone was seen only once. The rearrangement uses TRBV5-5 and TRBJ2-7, with TRBD1 matching over 8 bases. CDR3 size: 18 residues. J lost 1 base, V lost 5 bases, and 17 bases had no gene match. The germline V gene encodes CDR1 SGHKS and CDR2 YYEKEE (reference sequence). The CDR3 bases are TGTGCCAGCAGTAAAAGGCTATCTACGACAGGGGTTTCCTACGAGCAGTACTTC. It is translated as CASSKRLSTTGVSYEQYF.

The J gene is TRBJ2-3, the V gene TRBV28, with D possibly matching TRBD2 (5 bases). The CDR3 extends over 16 amino acids. V was shortened by 1 base and J by 6 bases, with 17 bases between the two germline ends. Germline loops: CDR1 MDHEN, CDR2 SYDVKM. The DNA of the CDR3 is TGTGCCAGCAGTTTATACGGCGCCGGAGAGGGCGATACGCAGTATTTT. It is translated as CASSLYGAGEGDTQYF.

The rearrangement joins TRBV4-1 to TRBJ2-5, with D perhaps matching TRBD2 (6 bases). Trimming took off 6 bases at V and 4 bases at J, with 15 bases between the two ends. The CDR3 has 14 amino acids. Germline V lookup: CDR1 MGHRA, CDR2 YSYEKL. DNA of the CDR3: TGCGCCAGCAGTCGAATGGAGGGCGGAGAGACCCAGTACTTC. Encoded protein: CASSRMEGGETQYF.

The V call is TRBV2, the J call TRBJ2-3; D is possibly TRBD2 (6 bases). Trimming removed 7 bases from V and 3 bases from J, with 11 bases in between. CDR3 size: 13 residues. Germline CDR1 reads SNHLY; CDR2 reads FYNNEI. This CDR3 is CASTREKTDTQYF. For the CDR3, the DNA is TGTGCCAGCACCCGGGAGAAAACAGATACGCAGTATTTT.

V is TRBV7-6 and J is TRBJ1-1; D ambiguous. CDR1 is SGHVS and CDR2 is FNYEAQ in the germline V gene. V lost 1 base, J lost 5 bases, and 14 bases lay in between. This CDR3 contains 15 residues. The CDR3 DNA sequence: TGTGCCAGCAGCTTAGTTGGAGCTCGGGGAACTGAAGCTTTCTTT. This codes for CASSLVGARGTEAFF.

The V and J genes are TRBV7-2 and TRBJ2-3, with D possibly TRBD2 on 5 matching bases. CDR1 is SGHTA and CDR2 is FQGNSA in the germline V gene. V lost 1 base, J lost 6 bases, and 14 bases lay in between. CDR3 length: 15 amino acids. The CDR3 spells CASSLVGFSGDTQYF. The CDR3 coding sequence is TGTGCCAGCAGCTTAGTGGGTTTCAGCGGCGATACGCAGTATTTT. The whole variable domain, filled in from reference TRBV7-2 and TRBJ2-3, reads GAGVSQSPSNKVTEKGKDVELRCDPISGHTALYWYRQSLGQGLEFLIYFQGNSAPDKSGLPSDRFSAERTGGSVSTLTIQRTQQEDSAVYLCASSLVGFSGDTQYFGPGTRLTVL.

V usage is TRBV2 and J usage is TRBJ1-3, with D possibly TRBD1 on 6 matching bases. CDR1 is SNHLY and CDR2 is FYNNEI in the germline V gene. V shed 7 bases and J shed 5 bases, with 15 bases lying between them. The CDR3 totals 14 residues. The CDR3: CASTLDRTRNTIYF. The CDR3 DNA follows: TGTGCCAGCACCCTAGACAGGACCCGAAACACCATATATTTT.

The V and J genes are TRBV6-2 or TRBV6-3 and TRBJ2-1; 11 bases fit TRBD2. CDR1 MNHEY and CDR2 SVGEGT come from the germline V gene. CDR3 length: 17 amino acids. V lost 6 bases to trimming and J lost 9 bases; unmatched junction nucleotides: 16. The CDR3 here is CASSGTSGSISSGEQFF. CDR3 sequence (DNA): TGTGCCAGCAGCGGTACTAGCGGGAGTATTTCTTCTGGTGAGCAGTTCTTC.

CDR3 nucleotide sequence: TGTGCCACAAGACAGGCTTACAATCAGCCCCAGCATTTT. It specifies CATRQAYNQPQHF. The rearrangement links TRBV2 to TRBJ1-5; TRBD1 is a possible D gene (6 bases). V lost 10 bases and J 3 bases, leaving 13 bases between the germline ends. The CDR3 is made up of 13 amino acids. Per germline, CDR1 SNHLY and CDR2 FYNNEI.

The rearrangement uses TRBV5-1 and TRBJ1-1, with a weak D call TRBD1 (5 bases). The germline V and J ends were trimmed by 0 bases and 1 base, with 19 bases remaining between them. The CDR3 spans 18 residues. Germline V lookup: CDR1 SGHRS, CDR2 YFSETQ. The CDR3 spells CASSLVGTGEMGNTEAFF. The CDR3 DNA is TGCGCCAGCAGCTTGGTTGGCACAGGCGAAATGGGGAACACTGAAGCTTTCTTT.

In this sample, this clone turned up a few times. The rearrangement links TRBV15 to TRBJ2-3; 7 bases line up with TRBD1. The CDR3 has 15 residues. V lost 0 bases to trimming and J lost 4 bases; unmatched junction nucleotides: 4. Germline V gives CDR1 LNHNV, CDR2 YYDKDF (reference sequence). The CDR3 DNA reads as TGTGCCACCAGCAGAGATAACAGGGGCGCAGATACGCAGTATTTT. It specifies CATSRDNRGADTQYF.

CDR3 region: CASSRGLAGASSYEQYF. In DNA, the CDR3 is TGCGCCAGCAGCCGGGGACTAGCGGGGGCAAGCTCCTACGAGCAGTACTTC. The V gene is TRBV4-1, the J gene TRBJ2-7; 14 nucleotides agree with TRBD2. Trimming cost V 4 bases and J 0 bases; bases outside gene matches: 5. The CDR3 contains 17 residues. Germline V gene lookup returns CDR1 MGHRA and CDR2 YSYEKL.

The chain couples TRBV27 to TRBJ2-7; the match to TRBD2 covers 7 bases. The CDR3 covers 15 residues. CDR1 MNHEY and CDR2 SMNVEV come from the germline V gene (reference sequence). V lost 3 bases and J lost 2; bases outside the gene matches: 7. The CDR3 DNA follows: TGTGCCAGCAGTTTGACGGGCGGGAGCCCCTACGAGCAGTACTTC. Translation: CASSLTGGSPYEQYF.

This chain uses TRBV5-1 with TRBJ2-1, with 10 bases that match TRBD2. The trim removed 3 bases at V and 9 bases at J, leaving 6 bases unmatched. Germline V gives CDR1 SGHRS, CDR2 YFSETQ. The CDR3 covers 14 residues. CDR3 in amino acids: CASSSSGGFGEQFF. In nucleotides, the CDR3 is TGCGCCAGCAGCTCTAGCGGGGGCTTCGGTGAGCAGTTCTTC. The full variable domain, with the rest looked up from reference TRBV5-1 and TRBJ2-1, is KAGVTQTPRYLIKTRGQQVTLSCSPISGHRSVSWYQQTPGQGLQFLFEYFSETQRNKGNFPGRFSGRQFSNSRSEMNVSTLELGDSALYLCASSSSGGFGEQFFGPGTRLTVL.

The chain recombines TRBV24-1 with TRBJ2-7, with 12 bases lining up with TRBD2. The CDR3 is 15 residues long. Germline CDR1 is KGHDR and CDR2 is SFDVKD. V lost 3 bases and J lost 5; bases outside the gene matches: 4. The CDR3 region is CATSDTTSGSNEQYF. In DNA form, the CDR3 reads TGTGCCACCAGTGATACGACTAGCGGGAGTAACGAGCAGTACTTC.

This chain joins TRBV6-1 and TRBJ2-2, with no clear D. There are 15 residues in the CDR3. Trimming stripped 0 bases from V and 3 bases from J, with 8 bases between. The V gene's germline CDR1 is MNHNS and CDR2 SASEGT. CDR3: CASSEALGDTGELFF. The CDR3 bases are TGTGCCAGCAGTGAAGCGCTCGGAGACACCGGGGAGCTGTTTTTT.

This chain connects TRBV30 to TRBJ2-2; 7 bases fit TRBD1. CDR3 length: 14 residues. Germline lookup yields CDR1 GTSNPN and CDR2 SVGIG (reference sequence). V shed 2 bases, J shed 7 bases, and the junction held 7 bases outside the gene matches. The CDR3 spells CAWSLGGLSGELFF. The DNA for the CDR3 is TGTGCCTGGAGTTTAGGGGGCCTAAGCGGGGAGCTGTTTTTT. Full variable domain (remainder filled in from reference TRBV30 and TRBJ2-2): SQTIHQWPATLVQPVGSPLSLECTVEGTSNPNLYWYRQAAGRGLQLLFYSVGIGQISSEVPQNLSASRPQDRQFILSSKKLLLSDSGFYLCAWSLGGLSGELFFGEGSRLTVL.

In DNA form, the CDR3 reads TGCGCCAGCAGAGGGGACAGGGTTACAGATACGCAGTATTTT. Encoded protein: CASRGDRVTDTQYF. J is TRBJ2-3 and V is TRBV10-1; 9 bases map to TRBD1. J lost 3 bases, V lost 6 bases, and 4 bases had no gene match. The germline CDR1 and CDR2 sequences are WNHNN and SYGVQD (reference sequence). The CDR3 has 14 residues.

This chain joins TRBV10-2 and TRBJ1-2; perhaps TRBD1 as D (5 bases). CDR1 is WSHSY and CDR2 is SAAADI in the germline V gene. V was cut by 8 bases and J by 4 bases, with 11 bases left in between. This CDR3 contains 12 residues. CDR3 bases: TGCGCCAGCGGGGCTCCGGGCTATGGCTACACCTTC. Encoded protein: CASGAPGYGYTF.

The chain recombines TRBV9 with TRBJ1-6; D is ambiguous. CDR3 length equals 14 residues. In germline, CDR1 is SGDLS, CDR2 YYNGEE. Trimming removed 6 bases at V and 9 bases at J, with 16 bases between. In DNA, the CDR3 is TGTGCCAGCACGATGGAGGGTTCAGGTTCACCCCTCCACTTT. Translating gives CASTMEGSGSPLHF. The full variable domain, completed using reference TRBV9 and TRBJ1-6, is DSGVTQTPKHLITATGQRVTLRCSPRSGDLSVYWYQQSLDQGLQFLIQYYNGEERAKGNILERFSAQQFPDLHSELNLSSLELGDSALYFCASTMEGSGSPLHFGNGTRLTVT.